This T cell receptor (beta chain) was documented in a study of T cells in Graves' hyperthyroidism and ophthalmopathy. Study conclusions and caveats: Blood samples included most of the expanded thyroid clonotypes exceeding 0.001.

Patients were excluded for uncontrolled infection, other autoimmune disease, pregnancy or lactation. Notes on this clonotype: What it binds is unknown.

RNA transcripts yielded amplified TCR beta CDR3 regions. HTBI primers were employed in a first-round RT-PCR of the TCR CDR3. Each CDR3 protein is one row after TCRdb ran MiXCR on the multiplex PCR reads. The sample lists almost 500,000 distinct CDR3 sequences; around a fifth were seen once. The germline V gene encodes CDR1 MNHNS and CDR2 SASEGT. After removal of 7 bases from V and 4 bases from J, the junction contained 10 bases not matched to a gene. The CDR3 loop spans 15 amino acids. The TCR sequence derives from a woman in her 70s with Graves' ophthalmopathy. This rearrangement joins TRBV6-1 to TRBJ2-7; 10 nucleotides match TRBD2. Sample: blood. DNA of the CDR3: TGTGCCAGCAAAGCGGGAGGGCCTAAATGGTACGAGCAGTACTTC. Residues: CASKAGGPKWYEQYF.